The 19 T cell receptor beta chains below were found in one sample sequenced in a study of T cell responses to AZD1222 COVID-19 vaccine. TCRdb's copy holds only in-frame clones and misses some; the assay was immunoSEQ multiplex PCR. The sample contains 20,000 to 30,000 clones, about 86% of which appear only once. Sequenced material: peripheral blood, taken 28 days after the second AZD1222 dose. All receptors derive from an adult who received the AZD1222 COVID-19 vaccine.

In nucleotides, the CDR3 is TGTGCCAGTAGTATTGCGACGGGTCGCATCTCTGGAAACACCATATATTTT. The encoded protein is CASSIATGRISGNTIYF. The chain carries TRBV19 and TRBJ1-3, with D unresolved. The germline V gene encodes CDR1 LNHDA and CDR2 SQIVND (reference sequence). V shed 3 bases and J shed 0 bases, with 15 bases lying between them. CDR3 length equals 17 residues. Based on the CDR3 plus reference TRBV19 and TRBJ1-3, the full variable domain is DGGITQSPKYLFRKEGQNVTLSCEQNLNHDAMYWYRQDPGQGLRLIYYSQIVNDFQKGDIAEGYSVSREKKESFPLTVTSAQKNPTAFYLCASSIATGRISGNTIYFGEGSWLTVV.

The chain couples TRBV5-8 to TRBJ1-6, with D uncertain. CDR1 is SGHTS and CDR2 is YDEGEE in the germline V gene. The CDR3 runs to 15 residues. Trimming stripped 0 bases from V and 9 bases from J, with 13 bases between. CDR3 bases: TGTGCCAGCAGCTTGGTTGCTGCGTGGGGTTCACCCCTCCACTTT. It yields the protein CASSLVAAWGSPLHF. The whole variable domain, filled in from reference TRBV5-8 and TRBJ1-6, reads EAGVTQSPTHLIKTRGQQATLRCSPISGHTSVYWYQQALGLGLQFLLWYDEGEERNRGNFPPRFSGRQFPNYSSELNVNALELEDSALYLCASSLVAAWGSPLHFGNGTRLTVT.

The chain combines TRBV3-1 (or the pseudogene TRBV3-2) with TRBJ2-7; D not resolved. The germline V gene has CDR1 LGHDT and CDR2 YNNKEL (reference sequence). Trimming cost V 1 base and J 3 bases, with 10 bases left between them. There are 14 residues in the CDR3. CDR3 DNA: TGTGCCAGCAGCCAAGGCCCGACTTACTACGAGCAGTACTTC. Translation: CASSQGPTYYEQYF.

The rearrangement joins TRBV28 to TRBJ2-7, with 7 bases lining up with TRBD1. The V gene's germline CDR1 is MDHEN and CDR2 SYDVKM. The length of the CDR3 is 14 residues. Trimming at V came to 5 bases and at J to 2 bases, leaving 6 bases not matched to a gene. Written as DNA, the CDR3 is TGTGCCAGCAGTATACTCCAGGGGGCCTACGAGCAGTACTTC. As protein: CASSILQGAYEQYF.

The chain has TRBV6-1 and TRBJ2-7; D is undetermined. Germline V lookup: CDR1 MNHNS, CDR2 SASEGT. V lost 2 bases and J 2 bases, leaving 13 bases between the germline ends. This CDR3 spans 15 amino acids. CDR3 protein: CASSEQPLVTYEQYF. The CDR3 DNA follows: TGTGCCAGCAGTGAACAGCCCCTTGTTACCTACGAGCAGTACTTC.

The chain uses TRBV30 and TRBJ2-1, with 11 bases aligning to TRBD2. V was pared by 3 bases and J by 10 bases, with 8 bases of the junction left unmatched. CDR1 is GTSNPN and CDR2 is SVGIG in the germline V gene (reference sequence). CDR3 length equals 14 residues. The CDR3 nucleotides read TGTGCCTGGAGGATAGCGGGGGGGCGGTGGGAGCAGTTCTTC. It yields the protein CAWRIAGGRWEQFF.

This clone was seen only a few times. This CDR3 is CASSYGMGGYTF. In nucleotides, the CDR3 is TGTGCCAGCAGTTATGGGATGGGTGGCTACACCTTC. The rearrangement links TRBV28 to TRBJ1-2; D ambiguous. CDR3 length: 12 amino acids. Trimming shortened V by 4 bases and J by 7 bases, and 10 bases separated the two germline ends. Germline assignment: CDR1 MDHEN and CDR2 SYDVKM.

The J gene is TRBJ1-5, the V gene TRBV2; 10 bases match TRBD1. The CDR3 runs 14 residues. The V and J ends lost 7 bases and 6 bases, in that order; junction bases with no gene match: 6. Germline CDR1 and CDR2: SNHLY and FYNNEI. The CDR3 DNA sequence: TGTGCCAGCATGGGGGACAGGGGAGTTCAGCCCCAGCATTTT. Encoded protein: CASMGDRGVQPQHF.

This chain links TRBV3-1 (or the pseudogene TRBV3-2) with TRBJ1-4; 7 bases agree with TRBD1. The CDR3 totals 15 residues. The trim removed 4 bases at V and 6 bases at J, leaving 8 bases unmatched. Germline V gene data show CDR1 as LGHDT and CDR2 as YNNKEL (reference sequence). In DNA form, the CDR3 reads TGTGCCAGCAGCCCCTTACCAGGGGGTTATGAAAAACTGTTTTTT. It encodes CASSPLPGGYEKLFF.

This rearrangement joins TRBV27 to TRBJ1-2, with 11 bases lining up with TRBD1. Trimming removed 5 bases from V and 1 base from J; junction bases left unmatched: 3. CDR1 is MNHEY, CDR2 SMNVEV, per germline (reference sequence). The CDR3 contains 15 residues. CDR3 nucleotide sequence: TGTGCCAGCAGTGCGGACAGGGGGCTTAACTATGGCTACACCTTC. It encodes CASSADRGLNYGYTF.

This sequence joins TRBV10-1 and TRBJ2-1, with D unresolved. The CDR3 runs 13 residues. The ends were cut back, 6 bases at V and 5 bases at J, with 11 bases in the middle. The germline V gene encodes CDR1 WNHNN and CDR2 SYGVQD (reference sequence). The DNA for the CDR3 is TGCGCCAGCAGGCCAGGACCTGACAATGAGCAGTTCTTC. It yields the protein CASRPGPDNEQFF.

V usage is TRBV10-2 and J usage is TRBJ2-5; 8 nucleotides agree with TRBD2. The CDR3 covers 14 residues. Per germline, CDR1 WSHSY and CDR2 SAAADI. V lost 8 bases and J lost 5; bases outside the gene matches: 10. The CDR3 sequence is CASRRAGEGETQYF. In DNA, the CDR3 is TGCGCCAGCCGCCGAGCGGGAGAGGGGGAGACCCAGTACTTC.

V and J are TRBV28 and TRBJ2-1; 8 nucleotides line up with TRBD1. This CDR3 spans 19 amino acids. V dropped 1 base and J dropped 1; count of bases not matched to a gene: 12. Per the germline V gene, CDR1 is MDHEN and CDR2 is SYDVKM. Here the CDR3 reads CASSLYSGTGKSSYNEQFF. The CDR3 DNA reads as TGTGCCAGCAGTTTATACTCCGGGACAGGAAAATCTTCCTACAATGAGCAGTTCTTC.

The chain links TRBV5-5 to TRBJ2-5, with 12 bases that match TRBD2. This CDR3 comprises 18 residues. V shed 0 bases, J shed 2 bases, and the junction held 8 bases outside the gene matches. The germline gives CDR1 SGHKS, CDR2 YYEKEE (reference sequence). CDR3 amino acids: CASSLDLAGGPGQETQYF. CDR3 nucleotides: TGTGCCAGCAGCTTGGACCTAGCGGGAGGGCCCGGGCAAGAGACCCAGTACTTC.

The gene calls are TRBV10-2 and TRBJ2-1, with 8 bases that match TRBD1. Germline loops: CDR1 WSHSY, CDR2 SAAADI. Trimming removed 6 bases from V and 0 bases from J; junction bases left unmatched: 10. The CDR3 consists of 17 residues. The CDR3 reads CASREQGVLSSYNEQFF. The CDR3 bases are TGCGCCAGCAGAGAACAGGGGGTGTTGAGCTCCTACAATGAGCAGTTCTTC.

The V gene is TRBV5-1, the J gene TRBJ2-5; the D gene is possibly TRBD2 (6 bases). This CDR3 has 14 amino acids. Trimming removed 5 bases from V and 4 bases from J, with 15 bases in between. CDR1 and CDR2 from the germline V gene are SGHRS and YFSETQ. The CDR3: CASSPEVGGETQYF. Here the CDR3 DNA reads TGCGCCAGCAGTCCCGAGGTGGGAGGAGAGACCCAGTACTTC.

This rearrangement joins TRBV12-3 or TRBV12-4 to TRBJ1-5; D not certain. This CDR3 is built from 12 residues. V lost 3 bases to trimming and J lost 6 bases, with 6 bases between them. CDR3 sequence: CASSFRSQPQHF. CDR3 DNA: TGTGCCAGCAGTTTCAGGAGTCAGCCCCAGCATTTT.

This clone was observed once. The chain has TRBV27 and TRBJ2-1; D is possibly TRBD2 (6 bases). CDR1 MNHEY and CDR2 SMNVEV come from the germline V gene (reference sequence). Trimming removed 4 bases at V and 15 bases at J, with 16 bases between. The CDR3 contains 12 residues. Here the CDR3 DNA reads TGTGCCAGCAGTTCCGCGGGGAGGCCGGCGTTCTTC. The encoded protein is CASSSAGRPAFF.

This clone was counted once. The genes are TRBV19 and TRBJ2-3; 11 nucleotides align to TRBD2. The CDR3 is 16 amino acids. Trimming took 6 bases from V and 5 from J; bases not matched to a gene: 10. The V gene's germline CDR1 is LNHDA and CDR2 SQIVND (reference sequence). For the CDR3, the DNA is TGTGCCAGTAGCCGGGGACTAGCGGTAATAGGAGATACGCAGTATTTT. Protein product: CASSRGLAVIGDTQYF.